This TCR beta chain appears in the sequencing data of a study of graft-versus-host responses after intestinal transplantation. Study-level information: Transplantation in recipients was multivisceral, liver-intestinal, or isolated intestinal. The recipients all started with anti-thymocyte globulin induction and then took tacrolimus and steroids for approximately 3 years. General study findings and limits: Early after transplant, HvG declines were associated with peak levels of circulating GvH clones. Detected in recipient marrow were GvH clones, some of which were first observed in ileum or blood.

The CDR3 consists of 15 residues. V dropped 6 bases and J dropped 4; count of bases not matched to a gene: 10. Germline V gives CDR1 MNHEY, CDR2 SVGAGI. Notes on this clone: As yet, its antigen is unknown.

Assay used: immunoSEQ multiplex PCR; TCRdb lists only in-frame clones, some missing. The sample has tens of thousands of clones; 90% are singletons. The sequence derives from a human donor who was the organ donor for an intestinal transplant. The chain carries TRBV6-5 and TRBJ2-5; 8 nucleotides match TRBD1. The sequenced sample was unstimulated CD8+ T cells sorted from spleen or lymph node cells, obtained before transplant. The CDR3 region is CASRLSGGARETQYF. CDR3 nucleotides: TGTGCCAGCAGGCTCTCAGGGGGCGCGAGAGAGACCCAGTACTTC.